This TCR beta chain was profiled in a study of blood T cell repertoires in COVID-19. Libraries were prepared by immunoSEQ multiplex PCR; TCRdb keeps only in-frame clonotypes and omits some of them. Of some 310,000 clones in the sample, approximately 89% were seen once. Two consecutive negative NP/OP PCR tests, clearance, or resolved symptoms defined Cohort 3 recovery. The clonotype comes from a woman aged 25 to 39 who had recovered from COVID-19. Sequencing was carried out using PBMCs or T cells enriched from blood (not recorded which).

The CDR3, as DNA: TGCGCCAGCAGTGACGGGGACTCTGGAAACACCATATATTTT. Translating gives CASSDGDSGNTIYF. This chain links TRBV10-2 with TRBJ1-3; D gene uncertain. Germline CDR1 reads WSHSY; CDR2 reads SAAADI. This CDR3 spans 14 amino acids. V shed 3 bases and J shed 0 bases, with 6 bases lying between them.